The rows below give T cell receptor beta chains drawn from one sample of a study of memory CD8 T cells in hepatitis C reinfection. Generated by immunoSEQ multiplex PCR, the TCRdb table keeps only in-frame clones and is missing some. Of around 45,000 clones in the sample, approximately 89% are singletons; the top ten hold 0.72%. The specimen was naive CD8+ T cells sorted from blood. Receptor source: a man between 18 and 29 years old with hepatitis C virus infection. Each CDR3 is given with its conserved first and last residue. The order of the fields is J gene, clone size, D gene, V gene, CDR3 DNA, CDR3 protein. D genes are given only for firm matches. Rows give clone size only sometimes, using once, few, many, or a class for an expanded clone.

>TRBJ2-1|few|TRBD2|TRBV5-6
TGTGCCAGCAGATCATCTAGCGGCAACAATGAGCAGTTCTTC
CASRSSSGNNEQFF
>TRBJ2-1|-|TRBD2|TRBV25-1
TGTGCCAGCAGTGAGCCGCGGGGGGCTAGCTACAATGAGCAGTTCTTC
CASSEPRGASYNEQFF
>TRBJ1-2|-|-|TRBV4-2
TGTGCCAGCAGCCAAGATATGGGACACCCCTCTCCTAAGGGCTACACCTTC
CASSQDMGHPSPKGYTF
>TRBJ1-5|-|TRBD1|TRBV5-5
TGTGCCAGCAGCCCCGGAACAGGGGGCCTTCAGCCCCAGCATTTT
CASSPGTGGLQPQHF
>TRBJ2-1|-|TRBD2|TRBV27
TGTGCCAGCAGACTAGCGGGAGGTTATGAGCAGTTCTTC
CASRLAGGYEQFF
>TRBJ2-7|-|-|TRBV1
TGCACCAGAAGACTAGCGGGGAATTACGAGCAGTACTTC
CTRRLAGNYEQYF
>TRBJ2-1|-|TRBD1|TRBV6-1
TGTGCCAGCACCGGACAGGGCTCCTACAATGAGCAGTTCTTC
CASTGQGSYNEQFF
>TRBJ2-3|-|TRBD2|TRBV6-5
TGTGCCACCGGGACTAGCGGCACAGATACGCAGTATTTT
CATGTSGTDTQYF
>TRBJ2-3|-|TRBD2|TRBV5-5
TGTGCCAGCAGCCTCAGCGGGGGGGCGGATACGCAGTATTTT
CASSLSGGADTQYF
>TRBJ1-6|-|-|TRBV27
TGTGCCAGCAGTTTCGGGGGAGACTATAATTCACCCCTCCACTTT
CASSFGGDYNSPLHF
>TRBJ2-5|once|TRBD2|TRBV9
TGTGCCAGCAGCGTTGGGACTAGCGGGGGATCGGTAGGGGAGACCCAGTACTTC
CASSVGTSGGSVGETQYF
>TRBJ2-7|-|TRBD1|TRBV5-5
TGTGCCAGCAGCTTGGTGGTGATGGACAGGGGGAATGAGCAGTACTTC
CASSLVVMDRGNEQYF
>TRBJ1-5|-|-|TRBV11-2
TGTGCCAGCAGCTCCGACTATAGCAATCAGCCCCAGCATTTT
CASSSDYSNQPQHF
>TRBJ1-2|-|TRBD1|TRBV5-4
TGTGCCAGCAGCCCGACAGGGGGAGGGGATGGCTACACCTTC
CASSPTGGGDGYTF
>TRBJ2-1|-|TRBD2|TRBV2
TGTGCCAGCAGGGATACTAGCGGACCCTCCTACAATGAGCAGTTCTTC
CASRDTSGPSYNEQFF
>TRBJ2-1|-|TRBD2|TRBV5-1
TGCGCCAGCAGCTGGAGGGAGGGTGGGACGAATGAGCAGTTCTTC
CASSWREGGTNEQFF
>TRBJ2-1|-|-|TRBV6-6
TGTGCCAGCAGCCTAGAGGCGGACAATGAGCAGTTCTTC
CASSLEADNEQFF
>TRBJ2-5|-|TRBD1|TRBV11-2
TGTGCCAGCAGCTTGACAGGGTCAAACCAAGAGACCCAGTACTTC
CASSLTGSNQETQYF
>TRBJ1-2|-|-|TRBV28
TGTGCCAGCAGTTTAGATGGGGACATTGACGGCTACACCTTC
CASSLDGDIDGYTF
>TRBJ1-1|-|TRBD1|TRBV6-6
TGTGCCAGCAGTTACTCGACAGGGGCCACTGAAGCTTTCTTT
CASSYSTGATEAFF
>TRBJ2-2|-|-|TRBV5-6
TGTGCCAGCAACTTGGCAGGGTTTCGAGACGGGAGCACCGGGGAGCTGTTTTTT
CASNLAGFRDGSTGELFF
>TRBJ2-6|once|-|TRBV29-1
TGCAGCGTCAATTCTGGGGCCAACGTCCTGACTTTC
CSVNSGANVLTF